This T cell receptor beta chain was sequenced during a study of CD8+ T cells in alopecia areata. Overall study results and limits: Across lesional scalp, and particularly alopecia totalis/universalis, clonality surpassed that of normal scalp. Scalp clonality and expanded CD8+ clones among the top 100 fell significantly with tofacitinib. The study found that many expanded lesional clones persisted in scalp and blood during tofacitinib. Since there was just one nonresponder, nobody can yet say how baseline CD8+ expansion ties to response.

On this clone: Its antigen is as yet unknown.

Treatment of the sample: oral pan-JAK inhibitor, 5-10 mg twice daily. CDR1 and CDR2 (germline): SQVTM, ANQGSEA. V dropped 4 bases and J dropped 0 bases, with 12 bases sitting between them. The CDR3 length is 14 residues. The authors extracted RNA and reverse transcribed it into cDNA as the sequencing template. Here immunoSEQ multiplex PCR was the method, and the copy in TCRdb shows in-frame clones only, minus some. The sample yields about 160,000 clones, about two thirds seen once. This receptor was taken from a human donor with alopecia areata. This chain joins TRBV29-1 and TRBJ1-1; D is possibly TRBD1 (6 bases). The sample here was CD4+ T cells sorted from blood, taken at week 4, from a patient treated with tofacitinib. The CDR3: CSVGRGRMNTEAFF. CDR3 in DNA: TGCAGCGTTGGCAGGGGAAGAATGAACACTGAAGCTTTCTTT.